A selection of T cell receptor beta chains follows, all from one sample in a study of blood T cell repertoires in COVID-19. Assay: immunoSEQ multiplex PCR; the TCRdb copy retains only in-frame clones and omits some. The sample consists of over 60,000 clones, 70% to 80% of them appearing once. The sample taken for sequencing was peripheral blood. The receptors originated from a man older than 75 with active or convalescent COVID-19. Both conserved end residues are part of each CDR3. D genes are given only for firm matches. A row's size may be missing; if present it is once, few, many or a size class.

D,J,V,size,CDR3,DNA
-,TRBJ2-7,TRBV7-9,-,CASSLARGEQYF,TGTGCCAGCAGCTTGGCGCGAGGAGAGCAGTACTTC
-,TRBJ1-4,TRBV19,-,CASSTTGLATNEKLFF,TGTGCCAGTAGTACCACAGGGTTGGCAACTAATGAAAAACTGTTTTTT
-,TRBJ2-2,TRBV2,many,CASMWATNTGELFF,TGTGCCAGCATGTGGGCTACGAACACCGGGGAGCTGTTTTTT
TRBD1,TRBJ1-6,TRBV6-6,-,CASSHRPGQGFLSGSPLHF,TGTGCCAGCAGTCACCGACCGGGACAGGGTTTTTTGAGTGGTTCACCCCTCCACTTT
TRBD1,TRBJ1-1,TRBV12-5,-,CASGWAQGALRTEAFF,TGTGCTAGTGGTTGGGCCCAGGGGGCTCTGCGCACTGAAGCTTTCTTT
TRBD2,TRBJ2-1,TRBV29-1,few,CSAERLLAGGIRQFF,TGCAGCGCGGAAAGACTGCTAGCGGGGGGGATCCGGCAGTTCTTC
TRBD1,TRBJ2-2,TRBV29-1,-,CSVQQGTAVPGELFF,TGCAGCGTCCAACAAGGGACAGCCGTACCCGGGGAGCTGTTTTTT
TRBD2,TRBJ2-1,TRBV29-1,-,CSAPLRSLAGVSNEQFF,TGCAGCGCCCCACTTCGAAGTCTAGCGGGAGTCTCCAATGAGCAGTTCTTC
-,TRBJ1-5,TRBV28,few,CASKGSFGNQPQHF,TGTGCCAGCAAGGGGTCTTTCGGCAATCAGCCCCAGCATTTT
TRBD1,TRBJ1-6,TRBV7-9,-,CASSPDRGYNSPLHF,TGTGCCAGCAGCCCGGACAGGGGTTATAATTCACCCCTCCACTTT
-,TRBJ2-2,TRBV7-2,-,CASSPDGPGWANTGELFF,TGTGCCAGCAGCCCCGACGGACCAGGGTGGGCGAACACCGGGGAGCTGTTTTTT
-,TRBJ2-2,TRBV19,-,CAIHEGNTGELFF,TGTGCCATTCACGAGGGGAACACCGGGGAGCTGTTTTTT
-,TRBJ1-2,TRBV19,-,CTSSNRRGTRNYGYTF,TGTACCAGTAGCAACCGGAGAGGGACAAGAAACTATGGCTACACCTTC
-,TRBJ2-3,TRBV5-1,-,CASSMRDSLGTDTQYF,TGCGCCAGCAGCATGCGCGACTCCCTGGGCACAGATACGCAGTATTTT
-,TRBJ2-3,TRBV4-1,-,CASSQDPSEGDTQYF,TGCGCCAGCAGCCAAGATCCCAGCGAGGGAGATACGCAGTATTTT
TRBD1,TRBJ2-7,TRBV18,-,CASSLDRDGVGEQYF,TGTGCCAGCTCACTGGACAGGGACGGAGTAGGCGAGCAGTACTTC
TRBD1,TRBJ1-1,TRBV7-2,-,CASSLPQGVNTEAFF,TGTGCCAGCAGCTTGCCACAGGGGGTAAACACTGAAGCTTTCTTT
-,TRBJ1-4,TRBV7-9,once,CASSSFATNEKLFF,TGTGCCAGCAGCTCCTTTGCAACTAATGAAAAACTGTTTTTT